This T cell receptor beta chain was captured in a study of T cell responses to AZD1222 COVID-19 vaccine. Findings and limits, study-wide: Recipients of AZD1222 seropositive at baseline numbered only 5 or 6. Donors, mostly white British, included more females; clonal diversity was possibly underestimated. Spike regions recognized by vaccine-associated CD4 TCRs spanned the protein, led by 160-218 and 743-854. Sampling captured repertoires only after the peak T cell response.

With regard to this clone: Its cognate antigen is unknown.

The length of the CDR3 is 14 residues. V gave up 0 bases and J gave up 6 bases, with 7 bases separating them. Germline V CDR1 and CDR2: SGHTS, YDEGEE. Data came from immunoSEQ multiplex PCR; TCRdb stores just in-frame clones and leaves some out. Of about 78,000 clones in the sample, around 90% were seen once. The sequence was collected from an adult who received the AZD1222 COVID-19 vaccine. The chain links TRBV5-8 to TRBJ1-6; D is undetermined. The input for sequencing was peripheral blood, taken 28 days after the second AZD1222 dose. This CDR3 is CASSLGLPNSPLHF. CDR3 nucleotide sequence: TGTGCCAGCAGCTTGGGACTCCCTAATTCACCCCTCCACTTT.